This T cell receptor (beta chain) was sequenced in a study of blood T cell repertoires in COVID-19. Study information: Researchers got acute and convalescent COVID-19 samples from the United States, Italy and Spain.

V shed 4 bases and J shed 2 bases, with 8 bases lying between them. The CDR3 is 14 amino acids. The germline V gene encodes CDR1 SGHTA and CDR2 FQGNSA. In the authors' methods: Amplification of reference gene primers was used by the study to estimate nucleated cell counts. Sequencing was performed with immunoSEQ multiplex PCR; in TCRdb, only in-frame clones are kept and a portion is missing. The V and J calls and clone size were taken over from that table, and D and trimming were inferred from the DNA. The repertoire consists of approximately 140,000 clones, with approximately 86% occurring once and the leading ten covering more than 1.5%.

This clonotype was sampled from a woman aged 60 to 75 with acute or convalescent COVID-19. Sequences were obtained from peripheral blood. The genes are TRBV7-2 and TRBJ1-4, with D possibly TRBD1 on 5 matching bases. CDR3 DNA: TGTGCCAGCAGCTCCGGGGGGACTAATGAAAAACTGTTTTTT. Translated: CASSSGGTNEKLFF.